These T cell receptor beta chains were read from a single sample in a study of blood T cell repertoires in COVID-19. Using immunoSEQ multiplex PCR, the repertoire was profiled, and TCRdb retains in-frame clones only, with some absent. The sample includes about 140,000 clones, 60% to 80% of them seen just once. Sequencing was performed on PBMCs or T cells enriched from blood (not recorded which). These receptors originate from a woman aged 45-60 years who had recovered from COVID-19. Both conserved end residues are part of each CDR3. A D gene is named only where the DNA matches it firmly. Clone sizes are given selectively: once, few, many, or a class where the clone is expanded.

d_call | clone_size | j_call | v_call | cdr3_aa | cdr3_nt
TRBD1 | - | TRBJ2-2 | TRBV5-4 | CASSARQGNTGELFF | TGTGCCAGCAGCGCAAGACAGGGGAACACCGGGGAGCTGTTTTTT
- | - | TRBJ1-2 | TRBV3-1/TRBV3-2 | CASSQYPQGGVNGYTF | TGTGCCAGCAGCCAGTACCCCCAAGGAGGGGTTAACGGCTACACCTTC
- | - | TRBJ1-5 | TRBV2 | CASRVEGQPQHF | TGTGCCAGCCGCGTGGAGGGTCAGCCCCAGCATTTT
- | - | TRBJ2-7 | TRBV2 | CASKNGENSF | TGTGCCAGCAAAAACGGGGAGAATAGCTTC
TRBD1 | - | TRBJ2-5 | TRBV5-5 | CASSYTGVRLETQYF | TGTGCCAGCAGCTACACAGGGGTACGTCTGGAGACCCAGTACTTC
- | few | TRBJ1-4 | TRBV28 | CASSPVGGNEKLFF | TGTGCCAGCAGTCCCGTGGGGGGGAATGAAAAACTGTTTTTT
- | - | TRBJ1-1 | TRBV28 | CASSSWNSGKTEAFF | TGTGCCAGCAGCTCCTGGAATTCAGGGAAGACTGAAGCTTTCTTT
- | - | TRBJ2-7 | TRBV7-3 | CASSLLGAPYEQYF | TGTGCCAGCAGCCTGCTGGGCGCTCCCTACGAGCAGTACTTC
- | - | TRBJ2-1 | TRBV27 | CASSWATYNEQFF | TGTGCCAGCAGTTGGGCGACCTACAATGAGCAGTTCTTC
TRBD2 | few | TRBJ2-3 | TRBV28 | CASSLELAGGNTQYF | TGTGCCAGCAGTTTAGAACTAGCGGGAGGGAATACGCAGTATTTT
- | - | TRBJ2-5 | TRBV5-1 | CASSFRGQQETQYF | TGCGCCAGCAGCTTTCGTGGACAGCAAGAGACCCAGTACTTC
TRBD2 | - | TRBJ2-3 | TRBV19 | CASSFSGRLADTQYF | TGTGCCAGTAGTTTTAGCGGGAGGTTGGCAGATACGCAGTATTTT
- | once | TRBJ2-1 | TRBV5-1 | CASSAGPYNEQFF | TGCGCCAGCAGCGCGGGACCTTACAATGAGCAGTTCTTC
- | - | TRBJ1-2 | TRBV3-1/TRBV3-2 | CASSQDSRGYGYTF | TGTGCCAGCAGCCAAGATAGCCGGGGCTATGGCTACACCTTC
TRBD1 | - | TRBJ1-6 | TRBV11-1 | CASSLGQARGSPLHF | TGTGCCAGCAGCTTAGGACAGGCCAGGGGGTCACCCCTCCACTTT
TRBD1 | - | TRBJ1-5 | TRBV2 | CASSFGGSGGQPQHF | TGTGCCAGCTCCTTTGGGGGTTCAGGGGGCCAGCCCCAGCATTTT
TRBD2 | - | TRBJ2-1 | TRBV11-1 | CASSRLAAQFF | TGTGCCAGCAGCCGACTAGCGGCGCAGTTCTTC
TRBD1 | - | TRBJ2-7 | TRBV5-1 | CASSSPPGTGSWEQYF | TGCGCCAGCAGCTCCCCCCCCGGGACAGGGTCGTGGGAGCAGTACTTC
TRBD2 | - | TRBJ2-3 | TRBV28 | CASSAWTSGTDTQYF | TGTGCCAGCAGTGCATGGACTAGCGGCACAGATACGCAGTATTTT
- | once | TRBJ1-3 | TRBV9 | CASSPLVGPGNTIYF | TGTGCCAGCAGCCCGCTAGTGGGGCCCGGAAACACCATATATTTT
- | - | TRBJ1-5 | TRBV19 | CASSIKRTPNQPQHF | TGTGCCAGTAGTATAAAACGGACTCCCAATCAGCCCCAGCATTTT
TRBD1 | - | TRBJ2-1 | TRBV2 | CANPRSRDRVGNEQFF | TGTGCCAACCCTCGTTCTCGAGACAGGGTCGGCAATGAGCAGTTCTTC
TRBD1 | few | TRBJ1-5 | TRBV6-5 | CASRDRDGQPQHF | TGTGCCAGCAGGGACAGGGACGGGCAGCCCCAGCATTTT
- | - | TRBJ2-7 | TRBV12-5 | CASGPGQGSYEQYF | TGTGCTAGTGGCCCCGGGCAGGGTTCCTACGAGCAGTACTTC
TRBD1 | - | TRBJ1-6 | TRBV2 | CASRGTGFGSPLHF | TGTGCCAGCCGCGGGACAGGGTTCGGGTCACCCCTCCACTTT
TRBD2 | - | TRBJ2-1 | TRBV5-4 | CASSTTSGAYNEQFF | TGTGCCAGCAGTACCACTAGCGGGGCCTACAATGAGCAGTTCTTC
- | few | TRBJ1-2 | TRBV6-5 | CATGRGNYGYTF | TGTGCCACGGGGCGGGGGAACTATGGCTACACCTTC
- | - | TRBJ1-2 | TRBV9 | CASSVGEEGYGYTF | TGTGCCAGCAGCGTAGGAGAAGAGGGCTATGGCTACACCTTC